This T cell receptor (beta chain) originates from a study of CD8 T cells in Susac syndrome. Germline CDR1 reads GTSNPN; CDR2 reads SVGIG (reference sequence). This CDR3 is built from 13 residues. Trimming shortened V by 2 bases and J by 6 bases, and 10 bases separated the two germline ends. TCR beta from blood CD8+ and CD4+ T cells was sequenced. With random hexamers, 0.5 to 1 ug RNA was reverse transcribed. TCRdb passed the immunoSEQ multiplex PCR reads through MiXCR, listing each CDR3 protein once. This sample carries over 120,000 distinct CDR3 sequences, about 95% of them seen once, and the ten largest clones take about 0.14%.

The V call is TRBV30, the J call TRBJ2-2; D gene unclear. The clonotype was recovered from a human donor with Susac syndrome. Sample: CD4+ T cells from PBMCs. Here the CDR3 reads CAWSRSRSGELFF. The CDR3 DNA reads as TGTGCCTGGAGTAGGAGCCGTTCCGGGGAGCTGTTTTTT.